Reported below is one T cell receptor (beta chain). What it binds is not known. The sample comes from a study of shared clonotypes between healthy human individuals. At the level of the study: Samples came from a couple of female and three male donors aged 18 to 49. General study results and limits: Researchers sampled blood only, noting tissue repertoires likely differ. Large depth notwithstanding, sorted-subset sequencing proved incomplete by rarefaction. Deeper or shallower sequencing was expected to change how clonotypes are shared among donors.

The CDR3 length is 16 residues. Looked up from germline, CDR1 is SGHDT and CDR2 is YYEEEE. Germline trimming cut 0 bases from V and 5 bases from J; bases unmatched to any gene: 1. TCRdb's copy holds only in-frame clones and misses some; the assay was immunoSEQ multiplex PCR. The table has roughly 2 million clones, about 95% seen once. CD45RO-negative cells were positively selected for CCR7, leaving out terminally differentiated effector memory CD45RA+ cells. The chain couples TRBV5-6 to TRBJ2-1, with 14 bases fitting TRBD2. This TCR came from a man between 18 and 35 years old in good health. Sequencing was performed on naive CD8+ T cells sorted from blood. The CDR3 DNA is TGTGCCAGCAGCTTGGGACTAGCGGGAGGGCACAATGAGCAGTTCTTC. It codes for CASSLGLAGGHNEQFF.